Below are 15 T cell receptor beta chains sequenced from a single sample in a study of shared clonotypes between healthy human individuals. The method was immunoSEQ multiplex PCR; TCRdb's version includes in-frame clones alone and lacks a portion of them. The sample records a few million clones, approximately 90% being singletons. Sequencing used naive CD4+ T cells sorted from blood. Noted subset: CD45RA+ positively selected. These receptors came from a young man in good health.

The chain employs TRBV5-4 and TRBJ2-4, with 9 bases matching TRBD1. There are 16 residues in the CDR3. CDR1 is SGHNT, CDR2 YYREEE, per germline (reference sequence). With 5 bases clipped from V and 6 bases from J, the junction kept 12 bases outside the gene matches. CDR3 in DNA: TGTGCCAGCAGTCTCTGGGGGACAGGGATTGGAAACATTCAGTACTTC. It is translated as CASSLWGTGIGNIQYF.

The rearrangement uses TRBV19 and TRBJ1-6; TRBD1 matches at 7 bases. CDR3 length: 16 amino acids. V shed 5 bases and J 5 bases; nucleotides not matched to a gene: 9. Germline loops: CDR1 LNHDA, CDR2 SQIVND (reference sequence). The CDR3 is CASSPPGQRNNSPLHF. CDR3 coding DNA: TGTGCCAGTAGTCCGCCGGGACAGAGAAATAATTCACCCCTCCACTTT.

The chain couples TRBV29-1 to TRBJ1-1; D may be TRBD1 (5 bases). With 4 bases removed from V and 2 bases from J, the gap between germline ends came to 8 bases. The CDR3 is 12 residues long. Germline V lookup: CDR1 SQVTM, CDR2 ANQGSEA. The CDR3 spells CSVGDHNTEAFF. The CDR3 coding sequence is TGCAGCGTTGGGGACCACAACACTGAAGCTTTCTTT.

CDR3 in DNA: TGTGCCAGCAGCTTAGCTGGAATCTACAATGAGCAGTTCTTC. It codes for CASSLAGIYNEQFF. The V call is TRBV7-2, the J call TRBJ2-1, with unresolved D. CDR3 length: 14 amino acids. Trimming removed 0 bases at V and 3 bases at J, with 6 bases between. CDR1 SGHTA and CDR2 FQGNSA come from the germline V gene.

The chain has TRBV4-2 and TRBJ1-4; D not resolved. Germline V gene lookup returns CDR1 LGHNA and CDR2 YNFKEQ. V gave up 4 bases and J gave up 8 bases, with 11 bases separating them. The CDR3 contains 13 residues. The DNA of the CDR3 is TGTGCCAGCAGCCCTCGAGTTTACGAAAAACTGTTTTTT. Residues: CASSPRVYEKLFF.

The chain recombines TRBV6-5 with TRBJ1-5; D is perhaps TRBD1 (6 bases). The CDR3 has 15 residues. Trimming took off 5 bases at V and 2 bases at J, with 13 bases between the two ends. The V gene's germline CDR1 is MNHEY and CDR2 SVGAGI. Written as DNA, the CDR3 is TGTGCCAGCAGTGCGAAGGGGGTTGGCAATCAGCCCCAGCATTTT. This sequence encodes CASSAKGVGNQPQHF.

The chain uses TRBV6-6 and TRBJ2-3; 11 nucleotides agree with TRBD2. Germline values: CDR1 MNHNY, CDR2 SVGAGI (reference sequence). The CDR3 covers 15 residues. V was clipped by 5 bases and J by 3 bases; unmatched bases: 4. For the CDR3, the DNA is TGTGCCAGCAGTCGTAGGACTAGCGGGACAGATACGCAGTATTTT. This codes for CASSRRTSGTDTQYF.

The rearrangement links TRBV10-3 to TRBJ2-7; 11 bases align to TRBD1. This CDR3 has 13 residues. From germline, CDR1 is ENHRY and CDR2 SYGVKD. Trimming at V came to 10 bases and at J to 5 bases, leaving 7 bases not matched to a gene. The CDR3 is CATTPGQGDEQYF. Written as DNA, the CDR3 is TGTGCCACCACCCCGGGACAGGGGGACGAGCAGTACTTC.

This clone appeared a single time. J is TRBJ2-5 and V is TRBV7-6, with 9 bases lining up with TRBD1. V gave up 1 base and J gave up 5 bases; unmatched junction bases: 5. The CDR3 covers 15 residues. Per germline, CDR1 SGHVS and CDR2 FNYEAQ. CDR3 bases: TGTGCCAGCAGCTTAGGCAACAGGGGGCTGGAGACCCAGTACTTC. Amino acid sequence: CASSLGNRGLETQYF.

The chain combines TRBV11-1 with TRBJ2-7, with 8 bases fitting TRBD1. V lost 3 bases and J lost 5; bases outside the gene matches: 3. Germline CDR1 and CDR2: SGHAT and FQDESV (reference sequence). The CDR3 is 13 residues long. Written as DNA, the CDR3 is TGTGCCAGCAGCTTGGACAGGGTAAACGAGCAGTACTTC. It encodes CASSLDRVNEQYF.

J is TRBJ2-1 and V is TRBV5-1, with 14 bases aligning to TRBD2. There are 18 residues in the CDR3. Germline-derived CDR1 and CDR2 are SGHRS and YFSETQ. Trimming removed 3 bases from V and 5 bases from J; junction bases left unmatched: 10. The CDR3 DNA reads as TGCGCCAGCAGCTCGGGACTAGCGGGAGCGCTGGACGACAATGAGCAGTTCTTC. Translating gives CASSSGLAGALDDNEQFF.

The V call is TRBV5-4, the J call TRBJ2-3; tentatively, D is TRBD1 (5 bases). The CDR3 contains 14 residues. V dropped 1 base and J dropped 9 bases, with 15 bases sitting between them. Germline loops: CDR1 SGHNT, CDR2 YYREEE (reference sequence). The CDR3: CASSLSRDGRTQYF. In DNA, the CDR3 is TGTGCCAGCAGCTTGTCCAGGGATGGCCGCACGCAGTATTTT.

This chain connects TRBV18 to TRBJ2-1, with 10 bases fitting TRBD1. This CDR3 has 13 residues. CDR1 and CDR2 from the germline V gene are KGHSH and LQKENI. J was trimmed by 14 bases and V by 4 bases; bases with no gene match: 8. The CDR3, as DNA: TGTGCCAGCTCACTCCCCGGACAGGGGGAGAAGTTCTTC. Encoded protein: CASSLPGQGEKFF.

This sequence joins TRBV9 and TRBJ2-1, with a tentative D call TRBD2 (5 bases). The germline gives CDR1 SGDLS, CDR2 YYNGEE. V lost 4 bases, J lost 3 bases, and 14 bases lay in between. This CDR3 contains 15 residues. The CDR3: CASSTRRGGYNEQFF. The CDR3 bases are TGTGCCAGCAGCACCCGACGGGGTGGCTACAATGAGCAGTTCTTC.

This clone has only one observation. The genes are TRBV10-3 and TRBJ2-5; TRBD1 might be the D (6 bases). Germline CDR1 ENHRY, CDR2 SYGVKD. With 0 bases removed from V and 2 bases from J, the gap between germline ends came to 19 bases. CDR3 length: 18 residues. CDR3 sequence reads: CAISESEVLTGEQETQYF. DNA for the CDR3: TGTGCCATCAGTGAGTCGGAGGTCCTGACAGGAGAACAAGAGACCCAGTACTTC.